The 18 T cell receptor beta chains reported below all come from one sample, sequenced in a study of regulatory T cells in long-lasting Graves disease. Specified time point: persistent/refractory GD, antithyroid drugs over 5 years with positive TRAb. After RNA was extracted from PBMCs, the TCR library was made from it. Arm-PCR with iRepertoire HTBI primers amplified the CDR3 regions for these TCR beta libraries. TCRdb reprocessed the multiplex PCR reads via MiXCR and lists one record per CDR3 protein. The top ten hold 45% to 70% of the sample, which has approximately 290,000 distinct CDR3 sequences, around 21% seen once. The source was peripheral blood mononuclear cells (PBMCs), collected when the disease was refractory, from a patient treated with antithyroid drugs. All receptors come from a female donor with Graves disease.

The table lists this clonotype with a few counts. The chain uses TRBV18 and TRBJ2-5; D might be TRBD2 (6 bases). The CDR3 consists of 19 residues. Looked up from germline, CDR1 is KGHSH and CDR2 is LQKENI. Trimming removed 3 bases from V and 4 bases from J, with 27 bases in between. The DNA for the CDR3 is TGTGCCAGCTCACCCGGAGGGGATGGGTTTCCTCACCAAGGAGAGACCCAGTACTTC. Its protein product is CASSPGGDGFPHQGETQYF.

Note on this clonotype: A much larger clonotype is one base distant, so this may be a read error. CDR3 DNA sequence: TGTGCCAGCACCCAAGTCCGGGGCCCAAAACCCCACGAGCAGTACTTC. It specifies CASTQVRGPKPHEQYF. This chain connects TRBV7-2 to TRBJ2-7; tentatively, D is TRBD1 or TRBD2 (5 bases each). The length of the CDR3 is 16 residues. CDR1 and CDR2 from the germline V gene are SGHTA and FQGNSA. V lost 7 bases and J lost 5, with 24 bases in between.

This clonotype has ten or more counts. The V gene is TRBV6-1, the J gene TRBJ1-1; 7 positions match TRBD1. Germline CDR1 reads MNHNS; CDR2 reads SASEGT. Trimming cost V 8 bases and J 5 bases; bases outside gene matches: 5. This CDR3 has 12 residues. The CDR3 region has the DNA TGTGCCAGCTCGACAGGGAGGACTGAAGCTTTCTTT. Translating it yields CASSTGRTEAFF.

This clonotype was detected many times. The chain couples TRBV11-2 to TRBJ1-2; no reliable D call. CDR1 and CDR2 from the germline V gene are SGHAT and FQNNGV. Trimming shortened V by 0 bases and J by 3 bases, and 8 bases separated the two germline ends. This CDR3 contains 14 residues. The CDR3 coding sequence is TGTGCCAGCAGCTTAGATCCCACATACTATGGCTACACCTTC. Protein: CASSLDPTYYGYTF.

The chain recombines TRBV19 with TRBJ1-5, with D tentatively TRBD1 (5 bases). The CDR3 totals 15 residues. The germline gives CDR1 LNHDA, CDR2 SQIVND (reference sequence). V lost 3 bases to trimming and J lost 4 bases, with 13 bases between them. CDR3 residues: CASSIEGAGNQPQHF. The CDR3 nucleotides are TGTGCCAGTAGTATTGAAGGGGCGGGGAATCAGCCCCAGCATTTT.

The chain uses TRBV28 and TRBJ1-3, with D possibly TRBD1 on 5 matching bases. Trimming removed 5 bases at V and 0 bases at J, with 17 bases between. The CDR3 has 17 amino acids. Germline loops: CDR1 MDHEN, CDR2 SYDVKM. CDR3 region: CASSPPPQGTSGNTIYF. The CDR3 DNA reads TGTGCCAGCAGTCCGCCGCCTCAGGGAACCTCTGGAAACACCATATATTTT.

This clonotype was picked up one time. Because it lacks the conserved phenylalanine or tryptophan at the end, this CDR3 is likely a read error. The CDR3 reads CASSYPRNRGIRALHS. The CDR3 DNA reads TGTGCCAGCAGTTACCCCCGCAACAGGGGGATTAGGGCCCTCCACTCT. The chain couples TRBV6-2 or TRBV6-3 to TRBJ1-6, with 8 bases aligning to TRBD1. The germline V gene has CDR1 MNHEY and CDR2 SVGEGT. With V trimmed by 2 bases and J by 14 bases, 14 bases remained unmatched. The CDR3 is 16 residues long.

This clonotype was picked up a small number of times. V usage is TRBV7-2 and J usage is TRBJ2-5; D perhaps matches TRBD1 (5 bases). The V end was cut by 4 bases, the J end by 1 base, with 10 bases between. The CDR3 consists of 14 residues. The germline CDR1 and CDR2 sequences are SGHTA and FQGNSA. CDR3 sequence: CASSSQGAQETQYF. CDR3 DNA sequence: TGTGCCAGCAGCTCCCAAGGGGCCCAAGAGACCCAGTACTTC. The full variable domain, with the rest looked up from reference TRBV7-2 and TRBJ2-5, is GAGVSQSPSNKVTEKGKDVELRCDPISGHTALYWYRQSLGQGLEFLIYFQGNSAPDKSGLPSDRFSAERTGGSVSTLTIQRTQQEDSAVYLCASSSQGAQETQYFGPGTRLLVL.

Concerning this clonotype: A much larger clone lies a single base off, so this may be a read error. The V gene is TRBV6-2 or TRBV6-3, the J gene TRBJ2-2; D gene ambiguous. Germline CDR1 reads MNHEY; CDR2 reads SVGEGT. The CDR3 contains 14 residues. V shed 5 bases and J shed 5 bases, with 12 bases lying between them. CDR3 in amino acids: CASSVSSSTGELFF. The CDR3 DNA sequence: TGTGCCAGCAGTGTCTCGTCTAGTACCGGGGAGCTGTTTTTT.

The chain employs TRBV18 and TRBJ1-4; 7 positions match TRBD1. The CDR3 totals 14 residues. Germline assignment: CDR1 KGHSH and CDR2 LQKENI. Trimming cost V 6 bases and J 8 bases; bases outside gene matches: 9. The CDR3, as DNA: TGTGCCAGCTCTCATGACAGGGAGGAGGAAAAACTGTTTTTT. Amino acid sequence: CASSHDREEEKLFF.

The rearrangement links TRBV29-1 to TRBJ2-7; TRBD1 matches 11 bases. In germline, CDR1 is SQVTM, CDR2 ANQGSEA. There are 15 residues in the CDR3. V shed 1 base and J 4 bases; nucleotides not matched to a gene: 6. CDR3 nucleotide sequence: TGCAGCGTTGAAGGGGACAGGGGGAATTTTTACGAGCAGTACTTC. Protein: CSVEGDRGNFYEQYF.

This clonotype has a single count. The junction differs from germline at one of its ends, possibly a read error. The chain's CDR3 is CASGLTAGTRGYEQYF. The DNA for the CDR3 is TGTGCCAGCGGTTTAACGGCCGGGACTAGGGGGTACGAGCAGTACTTC. J is TRBJ2-7 and V is TRBV27; 8 positions match TRBD2. The germline V gene has CDR1 MNHEY and CDR2 SMNVEV (reference sequence). The CDR3 is 16 residues long.

This clonotype was counted only a few times. This rearrangement joins TRBV3-1 to TRBJ2-5; 12 bases map to TRBD1. The V segment lost 1 base and the J segment 3 bases; nucleotides outside the gene matches: 3. Germline V lookup: CDR1 LGHDT, CDR2 YNNKEL (reference sequence). The CDR3 length is 16 residues. The CDR3 DNA is TGTGCCAGCAGCCAAGGGGACAGGGGGCGCGAAGAGACCCAGTACTTC. Its protein product is CASSQGDRGREETQYF.

This clonotype was seen many times. The chain employs TRBV20-1 and TRBJ2-7; tentatively, D is TRBD2 (5 bases). Germline CDR1 reads DFQATT; CDR2 reads SNEGSKA (reference sequence). V was trimmed by 5 bases and J by 3 bases, leaving 11 bases between them. CDR3 length: 12 amino acids. CDR3 loop: CSAREAGYEQYF. CDR3 coding DNA: TGCAGTGCTCGGGAAGCAGGCTACGAGCAGTACTTC.

The V call is TRBV27, the J call TRBJ2-3, with 7 bases lining up with TRBD2. V shed 2 bases and J 6 bases; nucleotides not matched to a gene: 11. The CDR3 length is 16 residues. The germline V gene has CDR1 MNHEY and CDR2 SMNVEV (reference sequence). The CDR3 DNA reads as TGTGCCAGCAGTTTAAGTGGCGGCGGGAGAGTTGATACGCAGTATTTT. It encodes CASSLSGGGRVDTQYF.

This clonotype was counted many times. This chain links TRBV7-8 with TRBJ2-2; D perhaps matches TRBD1 (5 bases). The germline V gene encodes CDR1 SGHVS and CDR2 FQNEAQ. V was shortened by 2 bases and J by 3 bases, with 13 bases between the two germline ends. The CDR3 has 16 residues. The CDR3 bases are TGTGCCAGCAGCTTATCAGCAGGGTTGGACACCGGGGAGCTGTTTTTT. Translation gives CASSLSAGLDTGELFF.

The chain links TRBV19 to TRBJ1-1, with D tentatively TRBD1 (5 bases). V was cut by 7 bases and J by 7 bases, with 16 bases left in between. The CDR3 consists of 13 residues. Per the germline V gene, CDR1 is LNHDA and CDR2 is SQIVND (reference sequence). Here the CDR3 DNA reads TGTGCCAGTATCGGACACCTGCGGGGTGAAGCTTTCTTT. It translates to CASIGHLRGEAFF.

In its sample, this clonotype was seen many times. The CDR3 DNA reads TGTGCCAGCCAAGGGGTTTCACTAGAGACCCAGTACTTC. Residues: CASQGVSLETQYF. V is TRBV6-1 and J is TRBJ2-5; the D gene is possibly TRBD1 (5 bases). With 8 bases removed from V and 4 bases from J, the gap between germline ends came to 14 bases. Germline V gives CDR1 MNHNS, CDR2 SASEGT. CDR3 length equals 13 residues.